This TCR beta chain was recorded in a study of shared clonotypes between healthy human individuals. V lost 4 bases, J lost 3 bases, and 13 bases lay in between. This CDR3 is built from 15 residues. The germline V gene has CDR1 SGHTA and CDR2 FQGNSA. TCRdb's table, derived via immunoSEQ multiplex PCR, lists solely in-frame clones and lacks some. The table shows 2.5 million or so clones, with approximately 90% occurring only once. Sequencing input: naive CD4+ T cells sorted from blood. Subset denoted: CD45RA+ positively selected. The chain carries TRBV7-2 and TRBJ2-1; a weak D match, TRBD1 (6 bases). The clonotype comes from a man aged 18 to 35 in good health. The chain's CDR3 is CASSSRQANYNEQFF. Here the CDR3 DNA reads TGTGCCAGCAGCTCCCGACAGGCCAACTACAATGAGCAGTTCTTC.